Presented here are 20 T cell receptor beta chains from one specimen sequenced in a study of blood T cell repertoires in COVID-19. Libraries were prepared by immunoSEQ multiplex PCR; TCRdb keeps only in-frame clonotypes and omits some of them. The sample consists of 250,000 to 300,000 clones, about 90% of them appearing once. Sequences were obtained from peripheral blood. The receptors originated from a woman aged 25-40 years with COVID-19, enrolled during active disease.

This clone has a single count. V gene TRBV5-4 combines with J gene TRBJ2-3; D gene ambiguous. The V gene's germline CDR1 is SGHNT and CDR2 YYREEE (reference sequence). V was trimmed by 0 bases and J by 1 base, leaving 3 bases between them. This CDR3 spans 13 amino acids. The CDR3, as DNA: TGTGCCAGCAGCTTGGTAGGCACAGATACGCAGTATTTT. Residues: CASSLVGTDTQYF.

V and J are TRBV3-1 (or the pseudogene TRBV3-2) and TRBJ1-2, with D perhaps matching TRBD1 (5 bases). This CDR3 comprises 13 residues. Trimming left V 0 bases short and J 7 bases short, with 9 bases between. From germline, CDR1 is LGHDT and CDR2 YNNKEL (reference sequence). The CDR3 DNA follows: TGTGCCAGCAGCCAAGATCTCCAGGGTGGCTACACCTTC. Amino acids: CASSQDLQGGYTF.

This clone was counted once. V is TRBV7-6 and J is TRBJ1-1, with 9 bases aligning to TRBD1. With V trimmed by 3 bases and J by 4 bases, 6 bases remained unmatched. The CDR3 is 15 amino acids. Germline V lookup: CDR1 SGHVS, CDR2 FNYEAQ. The CDR3 sequence: CASSFSGTGSTEAFF. CDR3 in DNA: TGTGCCAGCAGCTTTTCCGGGACAGGGAGCACTGAAGCTTTCTTT.

The J gene is TRBJ1-5, the V gene TRBV29-1, with D possibly matching TRBD1 (6 bases). CDR3 length: 13 amino acids. The V gene's germline CDR1 is SQVTM and CDR2 ANQGSEA. The V gene lost 3 bases and the J gene lost 7 bases, with 13 bases spanning the gap. CDR3 DNA: TGCAGCGTTGAGGGGGGGGGCGGCCAGCCCCAGCATTTT. Translating gives CSVEGGGGQPQHF.

The chain has TRBV19 and TRBJ2-5; TRBD2 matches at 10 bases. The ends lost 4 bases at V and 2 bases at J; junction bases unmatched: 7. Per germline, CDR1 LNHDA and CDR2 SQIVND (reference sequence). The CDR3 runs 16 residues. The CDR3, as DNA: TGTGCCAGTAGTAATTTGGCTAGCGGGAGTCAAGAGACCCAGTACTTC. Translation gives CASSNLASGSQETQYF. Full variable domain (remainder filled in from reference TRBV19 and TRBJ2-5): DGGITQSPKYLFRKEGQNVTLSCEQNLNHDAMYWYRQDPGQGLRLIYYSQIVNDFQKGDIAEGYSVSREKKESFPLTVTSAQKNPTAFYLCASSNLASGSQETQYFGPGTRLLVL.

The chain joins TRBV7-8 to TRBJ1-2; a possible D gene is TRBD1 (6 bases). Germline lookup yields CDR1 SGHVS and CDR2 FQNEAQ. The germline V and J ends were trimmed by 1 base and 3 bases, with 9 bases remaining between them. This CDR3 comprises 14 residues. The CDR3 DNA sequence: TGTGCCAGCAGCTTAGACAGGGAATACTATGGCTACACCTTC. Translation: CASSLDREYYGYTF.

Points on this clone: Other DNA sequences of this sample code for an identical CDR3. The rearrangement uses TRBV3-1 (or the pseudogene TRBV3-2) and TRBJ2-2; D is unresolved. The CDR3 loop spans 15 amino acids. Trimming cost V 3 bases and J 5 bases, with 13 bases left between them. Germline CDR1 is LGHDT and CDR2 is YNNKEL (reference sequence). The DNA of the CDR3 is TGTGCCAGCAGCCAGGGCCTTGCTGAGACCGGGGAGCTGTTTTTT. Amino acid sequence: CASSQGLAETGELFF.

This chain links TRBV4-3 with TRBJ2-1; TRBD2 matches 10 bases. Germline V gene data show CDR1 as LGHNA and CDR2 as YSLEER. The CDR3 has 16 residues. Trimming at V came to 4 bases and at J to 4 bases, leaving 7 bases not matched to a gene. The CDR3 DNA reads as TGCGCCAGCAGCCCCACCGGGACTAGCGTTTACAATGAGCAGTTCTTC. It codes for CASSPTGTSVYNEQFF.

The CDR3 protein is CASSLGGGGPTGELFF. In DNA form, the CDR3 reads TGTGCCAGCAGCTTAGGTGGTGGAGGCCCTACCGGGGAGCTGTTTTTT. The genes are TRBV13 and TRBJ2-2; possible D gene TRBD2, 5 bases. Trimming cost V 0 bases and J 5 bases, with 13 bases left between them. This CDR3 has 16 residues. CDR1 is PRHDT and CDR2 is FYEKMQ in the germline V gene (reference sequence). Filled out from reference TRBV13 and TRBJ2-2, the complete variable domain reads AAGVIQSPRHLIKEKRETATLKCYPIPRHDTVYWYQQGPGQDPQFLISFYEKMQSDKGSIPDRFSAQQFSDYHSELNMSSLELGDSALYFCASSLGGGGPTGELFFGEGSRLTVL.

The chain links TRBV29-1 to TRBJ2-7; 8 bases are a match to TRBD2. Germline V lookup: CDR1 SQVTM, CDR2 ANQGSEA. Unmatched junction bases numbered 12, after V lost 7 bases and J lost 1 base. The CDR3 contains 15 residues. CDR3 nucleotide sequence: TGCAGCGCCACCACGAGCGGGAGACAGTCCTACGAGCAGTACTTC. It codes for CSATTSGRQSYEQYF.

The J gene is TRBJ2-1, the V gene TRBV12-5, with 15 bases identical to TRBD2. V lost 0 bases and J lost 7; bases outside the gene matches: 16. Germline-derived CDR1 and CDR2 are LGHNT and FRNRAP. The CDR3 spans 21 residues. The CDR3 sequence: CASGLVPSGTSGRPVLNEQFF. The CDR3 region has the DNA TGTGCTAGTGGTTTGGTACCCTCCGGGACTAGCGGGAGGCCTGTACTTAATGAGCAGTTCTTC.

The V gene is TRBV28, the J gene TRBJ1-4; D unresolved. Trimming pared 8 bases from V and 5 bases from J, leaving 18 bases between. This CDR3 comprises 15 residues. Germline V lookup: CDR1 MDHEN, CDR2 SYDVKM. CDR3 amino acids: CASLSYQATNEKLFF. The CDR3 nucleotides are TGTGCCAGCCTATCGTATCAGGCTACGAATGAAAAACTGTTTTTT.

J is TRBJ2-4 and V is TRBV10-3; 7 positions agree with TRBD2. The V gene's germline CDR1 is ENHRY and CDR2 SYGVKD. The CDR3 length is 17 residues. Losses at the gene ends were 0 bases for V and 1 base for J; bases not matched to a gene: 6. CDR3 loop: CAISESVGGAAKNIQYF. Here the CDR3 DNA reads TGTGCCATCAGTGAGTCGGTGGGAGGGGCGGCCAAAAACATTCAGTACTTC.

The genes are TRBV30 and TRBJ1-1, with a possible D match to TRBD1 (6 bases). Germline lookup yields CDR1 GTSNPN and CDR2 SVGIG (reference sequence). V lost 1 base to trimming and J lost 7 bases, with 13 bases between them. The length of the CDR3 is 13 residues. The DNA of the CDR3 is TGTGCCTGGAGTGCCACAGGGATGGGTGAAGCTTTCTTT. As protein: CAWSATGMGEAFF.

This clone was seen only once. The CDR3 DNA is TGCGCCAGCACCCGGACAGGGGCTTTCTACGAGCAGTACTTC. Translating gives CASTRTGAFYEQYF. The V call is TRBV5-1, the J call TRBJ2-7; 9 bases line up with TRBD1. Germline CDR1 SGHRS, CDR2 YFSETQ. This CDR3 spans 14 amino acids. V shed 6 bases, J shed 3 bases, and the junction held 7 bases outside the gene matches.

The chain carries TRBV28 and TRBJ2-6; 12 nucleotides line up with TRBD1. This CDR3 contains 18 residues. Germline lookup yields CDR1 MDHEN and CDR2 SYDVKM. Germline trimming cut 3 bases from V and 2 bases from J; bases unmatched to any gene: 5. The CDR3 here is CASSFGTGGFPGANVLTF. The CDR3 DNA reads TGTGCCAGCAGTTTCGGGACAGGGGGCTTCCCTGGGGCCAACGTCCTGACTTTC.

This chain connects TRBV28 to TRBJ2-3, with 10 bases aligning to TRBD2. The CDR3 length is 15 residues. Germline CDR1 reads MDHEN; CDR2 reads SYDVKM. With 6 bases clipped from V and 9 bases from J, the junction kept 12 bases outside the gene matches. In DNA form, the CDR3 reads TGTGCCAGCAGCCCGGGGGCTAGCGGGAGTCGCACGCAGTATTTT. This codes for CASSPGASGSRTQYF.

This clone was detected only a few times. The chain links TRBV7-9 to TRBJ2-7, with no clear D. Trimming left V 0 bases short and J 6 bases short, with 9 bases between. Germline V gene data show CDR1 as SEHNR and CDR2 as FQNEAQ (reference sequence). This CDR3 region has 13 residues. The CDR3 here is CASSLAWSAEQYF. The CDR3 coding sequence is TGTGCCAGCAGCTTAGCGTGGAGCGCCGAGCAGTACTTC. The whole variable domain, remainder taken from reference TRBV7-9 and TRBJ2-7, is DTGVSQNPRHKITKRGQNVTFRCDPISEHNRLYWYRQTLGQGPEFLTYFQNEAQLEKSRLLSDRFSAERPKGSFSTLEIQRTEQGDSAMYLCASSLAWSAEQYFGPGTRLTVT.

The V and J genes are TRBV12-3 or TRBV12-4 and TRBJ2-7, with D perhaps TRBD1 (7 bases). The CDR3 is made up of 13 amino acids. V was trimmed by 6 bases and J by 9 bases, leaving 18 bases between them. Here the CDR3 reads CASSRGTVSGQYF. The CDR3 nucleotides read TGTGCCAGCAGCCGGGGGACAGTCAGTGGGCAGTACTTC.

There are a few counts of this clone. The rearrangement links TRBV2 to TRBJ2-7; TRBD2 matches 12 bases. CDR1 and CDR2 (germline): SNHLY, FYNNEI. This CDR3 has 15 amino acids. The V gene end was trimmed by 6 bases and the J gene end by 6 bases; junction bases not matched to a gene: 9. This CDR3 reads CASRLTSGRFSEQYF. The CDR3 bases are TGTGCCAGCAGGCTGACTAGCGGGAGATTCAGCGAGCAGTACTTC.